This T cell receptor beta chain originates from a study of blood T cell repertoires in COVID-19. Measured with immunoSEQ multiplex PCR; TCRdb has only the in-frame clones, and not every one. The repertoire consists of 350,000 to 450,000 clones, with 70% to 90% occurring once and the leading ten covering less than 2%. Germline V gene data show CDR1 as KGHSH and CDR2 as LQKENI. CDR3 length: 16 residues. V lost 3 bases, J lost 10 bases, and 19 bases lay in between. Sequencing used peripheral blood. The chain is built from TRBV18 and TRBJ1-6; no definite D call. This clonotype was sampled from a woman in her 40s with COVID-19, enrolled during active disease. The CDR3 reads CASSPSELGRASPLHF. CDR3 nucleotide sequence: TGTGCCAGCTCACCGTCAGAGTTAGGGAGAGCATCACCCCTCCACTTT.